This TCR beta chain stems from a study of cytomegalovirus exposure and HLA in healthy donors. PCR primers comprised 60 Vbeta and 13 Jbeta primers. Repertoires were generated with immunoSEQ multiplex PCR, while TCRdb's copy carries only in-frame clones and drops some. This table holds about 170,000 clones, under 90% found once. Input material: PBMCs. This TCR derives from a man between 18 and 35 years old in good health and CMV-seronegative.

The CDR3 coding sequence is TGTGCCAGCTCACCACCATCGGCAGCGGGAGGGGTTGGGACCCAGTACTTC. This codes for CASSPPSAAGGVGTQYF. V and J are TRBV18 and TRBJ2-5, with 10 bases that match TRBD2. CDR3 size: 17 residues. CDR1 and CDR2 (germline): KGHSH, LQKENI. V trimming: 0 bases; J trimming: 7 bases; junction bases outside the gene matches: 11.